The clone carrying this T cell receptor beta chain was picked up a small number of times. This CDR3 is 13 amino acids long. Germline V gene sequence: CDR1 KGHDR, CDR2 SFDVKD. Between the trimmed V and J ends, which lost 4 bases and 0 bases, there was a span of 5 bases. This sample was taken from a study of blood T cell repertoires in COVID-19. Study-wide context: The origin of the acute and convalescent COVID-19 samples was the United States, Italy and Spain. From T cells, B-cell-depleted T cells, or PBMCs came the material, which was cDNA or gDNA.

In the source study's methods: Estimation of nucleated cell counts relied on the amplification of reference gene primers. Method: immunoSEQ multiplex PCR; TCRdb's copy keeps in-frame clones and lacks some. V and J calls and clone size are copied from that table; D and trimming were computed from the DNA. The sample carries tens of thousands of clones, around 83% recorded once. Sequenced: peripheral blood. This receptor was taken from a human donor in a cohort sampled during active COVID-19. This sequence joins TRBV24-1 and TRBJ1-2; D call uncertain. CDR3 DNA: TGTGCCACCAGTGACCCCGCTAACTATGGCTACACCTTC. Residues: CATSDPANYGYTF.